The present entry profiles one T cell receptor beta chain with its context. The sample comes from a study of memory CD4+ T cells and cytomegalovirus serostatus. The CDR3 sequence is 14 residues long. Germline assignment: CDR1 SGHRS and CDR2 YFSETQ. Trimming cost V 4 bases and J 5 bases; bases outside gene matches: 8. The sort gate was single viable CD3+CD4+CD8-CD45RO+ cells for memory CD4+ T cells. Sequenced by immunoSEQ multiplex PCR; TCRdb stores in-frame clones only, minus some. The sample has under 80,000 clones; around 82% are singletons. Sequencing was carried out using memory CD4+ T cells from blood. The source is an adult in good health and CMV-seropositive. The chain combines TRBV5-1 with TRBJ2-5, with 7 bases that match TRBD2. CDR3 DNA sequence: TGCGCCAGCAGCGCTGGACTAGACGTGGAGACCCAGTACTTC. It yields the protein CASSAGLDVETQYF.